Detailed here is one T cell receptor beta chain. Antigen: not known. Clones were read by immunoSEQ multiplex PCR, and TCRdb kept only the in-frame ones, dropping some. The sample consists of some 130,000 clones, roughly 84% of them appearing once. V lost 4 bases, J lost 0 bases, and 9 bases lay in between. The CDR3 consists of 14 residues. The germline CDR1 and CDR2 sequences are MNHNY and SVGAGI (reference sequence). This sample was taken from a study of T cell responses to AZD1222 COVID-19 vaccine. General study findings and limits: Along spike, vaccine-associated CD4 TCRs were found throughout, with dominance at 160-218 and 743-854.

The clonotype comes from an adult in good health. The source material was peripheral blood, sampled on day 0 of AZD1222 vaccination. The genes are TRBV6-6 and TRBJ1-1; D might be TRBD1 (6 bases). The CDR3, as DNA: TGTGCCAGCAGTTTGGACAGTTTGAACACTGAAGCTTTCTTT. As protein: CASSLDSLNTEAFF.